What follows are 13 T cell receptor beta chains derived from one specimen sequenced in a study of molecular identifiers for immune sequencing clone quantification. A single record per CDR3 protein comes from TCRdb applying MiXCR to the PCR reads. Of around 480,000 distinct CDR3 sequences listed, about a fifth are singletons. Sequencing was done on a sample of naive CD8+ T cells from blood, with Jurkat cell RNA spiked in. Subset indicated: FACS-sorted CD8+CD4-CCR7+CD45RA+ naive T cells. These receptors were taken from a human donor in good health. Some libraries in this study had Jurkat cell RNA spiked in.

This clonotype was observed a handful of times. The chain couples TRBV12-3 or TRBV12-4 to TRBJ2-2, with TRBD1 matching over 9 bases. The CDR3 is made up of 15 amino acids. The ends lost 5 bases at V and 3 bases at J; junction bases unmatched: 4. The CDR3 region is CASSGQGPYTGELFF. The CDR3 DNA reads as TGTGCCAGCAGTGGACAGGGGCCGTACACCGGGGAGCTGTTTTTT.

There are a few counts of this clonotype. The rearrangement joins TRBV30 to TRBJ2-1, with 7 bases matching TRBD1. Losses at the gene ends were 4 bases for V and 9 bases for J; bases not matched to a gene: 12. Germline assignment: CDR1 GTSNPN and CDR2 SVGIG (reference sequence). The CDR3 consists of 14 residues. The CDR3 region is CAWTPGQRFGEQFF. In DNA, the CDR3 is TGTGCCTGGACGCCGGGACAGAGGTTTGGTGAGCAGTTCTTC.

This clonotype has a handful of counts. The rearrangement uses TRBV6-1 and TRBJ1-1; TRBD1 matches 9 bases. With 6 bases clipped from V and 5 bases from J, the junction kept 16 bases outside the gene matches. The CDR3 length is 17 residues. CDR1 MNHNS and CDR2 SASEGT come from the germline V gene. This chain's CDR3 is CASSPIVRTGDVTEAFF. Written as DNA, the CDR3 is TGTGCCAGCAGCCCAATTGTACGGACAGGGGATGTGACTGAAGCTTTCTTT.

This clonotype has a handful of counts. This sequence joins TRBV11-2 and TRBJ2-5, with D possibly matching TRBD1 (6 bases). CDR1 SGHAT and CDR2 FQNNGV come from the germline V gene. The CDR3 sequence is 16 residues long. V shed 5 bases and J shed 0 bases, with 16 bases lying between them. CDR3 sequence (DNA): TGTGCCAGCAGCCCCTGGGCGGACAGAGACCAAGAGACCCAGTACTTC. Protein sequence: CASSPWADRDQETQYF.

This clonotype was picked up many times. The rearrangement joins TRBV28 to TRBJ1-5; D gene uncertain. Germline V lookup: CDR1 MDHEN, CDR2 SYDVKM. The CDR3 runs to 17 residues. V was shortened by 5 bases and J by 1 base, with 18 bases between the two germline ends. CDR3 DNA sequence: TGTGCCAGCAGTCGCCGGACCGTAGGGTTAAGCAATCAGCCCCAGCATTTT. This codes for CASSRRTVGLSNQPQHF. Looking up the rest from reference TRBV28 and TRBJ1-5 gives the full variable domain: DVKVTQSSRYLVKRTGEKVFLECVQDMDHENMFWYRQDPGLGLRLIYFSYDVKMKEKGDIPEGYSVSREKKERFSLILESASTNQTSMYLCASSRRTVGLSNQPQHFGDGTRLSIL.

This clonotype was seen a single time. A much bigger clone sits one base away, suggesting this may be a read error. The chain couples TRBV14 to TRBJ1-1; possible D gene TRBD1, 6 bases. The CDR3 spans 16 residues. Germline V gene sequence: CDR1 SGHDN, CDR2 FVKESK. As DNA, the CDR3 is TGTGCCAACAGCCTATGGACAGCCCCAGGGAACACTGAAGCTTTCTTT. It specifies CANSLWTAPGNTEAFF. Full variable domain (rest looked up from reference TRBV14 and TRBJ1-1): EAGVTQFPSHSVIEKGQTVTLRCDPISGHDNLYWYRRVMGKEIKFLLHFVKESKQDESGMPNNRFLAERTGGTYSTLKVQPAELEDSGVYFCANSLWTAPGNTEAFFGQGTRLTVV.

This clonotype occurred many times. The V and J genes are TRBV15 and TRBJ1-1; 8 nucleotides match TRBD1. Trimming at V came to 2 bases and at J to 4 bases, leaving 6 bases not matched to a gene. This CDR3 has 15 residues. Germline values: CDR1 LNHNV, CDR2 YYDKDF (reference sequence). CDR3 bases: TGTGCCACCAGCAGACCCAACGACAGGGGCACTGAAGCTTTCTTT. As protein: CATSRPNDRGTEAFF.

This clonotype appeared many times. V usage is TRBV28 and J usage is TRBJ1-4, with D maybe TRBD1 (6 bases). This CDR3 has 15 residues. The V gene lost 7 bases and the J gene lost 4 bases, with 16 bases spanning the gap. Germline values: CDR1 MDHEN, CDR2 SYDVKM. This CDR3 is CASINHGQFNEKLFF. DNA for the CDR3: TGTGCCAGCATTAACCACGGACAGTTTAATGAAAAACTGTTTTTT.

This rearrangement joins TRBV4-2 to TRBJ2-1; no clear D gene. V lost 3 bases and J 7 bases, leaving 16 bases between the germline ends. The germline gives CDR1 LGHNA, CDR2 YNFKEQ. This CDR3 is built from 15 residues. The CDR3 loop reads CASSQFKALGNEQFF. Here the CDR3 DNA reads TGTGCCAGCAGCCAGTTTAAGGCCCTTGGGAATGAGCAGTTCTTC.

This clonotype has ten or more counts. V usage is TRBV29-1 and J usage is TRBJ2-6, with 10 positions matching TRBD2. This CDR3 has 17 residues. Germline values: CDR1 SQVTM, CDR2 ANQGSEA. The J segment lost 0 bases and the V segment lost 7 bases, leaving 9 bases of the junction unmatched. CDR3: CSAERLAGASGANVLTF. CDR3 DNA: TGCAGCGCCGAGAGGCTAGCGGGAGCCTCTGGGGCCAACGTCCTGACTTTC.

This clonotype showed up many times. This sequence joins TRBV23-1 and TRBJ1-5; perhaps TRBD1 as D (6 bases). TRBV23-1 counts as an open reading frame of uncertain function. V gave up 3 bases and J gave up 3 bases, with 15 bases separating them. This CDR3 has 16 residues. CDR3 region: CASSQSHRVFNQPQHF. CDR3 in DNA: TGCGCCAGCAGTCAGTCCCACAGGGTTTTCAATCAGCCCCAGCATTTT.

Details on this clonotype: Since a much larger clone is just one base distant, this may be a read error. The rearrangement links TRBV4-1 to TRBJ2-5; D is unclear. The CDR3 covers 14 residues. The germline V gene has CDR1 MGHRA and CDR2 YSYEKL. V lost 0 bases, J lost 0 bases, and 5 bases lay in between. The CDR3 DNA reads as TGCGCCAGCAGCCAAGACGGCGACCAAGAGACCCAGTACTTC. It is translated as CASSQDGDQETQYF.

Comment on this clonotype: A read error may be the cause here, since a much bigger clone is one base away. The V gene is TRBV4-3, the J gene TRBJ2-7; a weak D match, TRBD2 (6 bases). Per the germline V gene, CDR1 is LGHNA and CDR2 is YSLEER. This CDR3 is 16 amino acids long. The CDR3 DNA is TGCGCCGGCAGCCAGACACCCGTCTGGGGGGAAGGGGAGCAGTACTTC. Amino acid sequence: CAGSQTPVWGEGEQYF.